Here is one TCR beta chain with its context. The V gene end was trimmed by 6 bases and the J gene end by 3 bases; junction bases not matched to a gene: 6. CDR3 length: 15 residues. The authors negatively isolated CD8+ and CD4+ T cells and FACS-enriched TEMRA cells. These data originate in a study of CD8 T cells in Susac syndrome. RNA totalling roughly 0.45 to 1 ug underwent reverse transcription with random hexamers. The amplification used immunoSEQ multiplex PCR on TCR beta CDR3; it spanned 54 Vbeta and 13 Jbeta. In TCRdb, the immunoSEQ multiplex PCR reads were re-called with MiXCR into one record per CDR3 protein. Of about 120,000 distinct CDR3 sequences listed, around 94% are singletons.

Sequencing input: CD4+ T cells from PBMCs. This sequence joins TRBV12-3 or TRBV12-4 and TRBJ1-2, with TRBD1 identical over 11 bases. The sequence was obtained from a human donor in good health. CDR3 region: CASSRTGGKDYGYTF. The CDR3 DNA follows: TGTGCCAGCAGCCGGACAGGGGGCAAGGACTATGGCTACACCTTC.